This is a list of T cell receptor beta chains from one sample in a study of cytomegalovirus exposure and HLA in healthy donors. Assay used: immunoSEQ multiplex PCR; TCRdb lists only in-frame clones, some missing. Of about 110,000 clones listed, roughly 78% are singletons. Input material: PBMCs. The origin of the receptors is a woman aged 30 to 39 in good health and CMV-seronegative. The conserved cysteine and the conserved F or W are not part of the CDR3 here. The order of the fields is CDR3 length, V gene, CDR3 protein.

>13|TRBV6-1
ASRKAGGEGNEQF
>14|TRBV5-4
ASSVGQGAMNEKLF
>11|TRBV11-1
ASSLGTLDGYT
>8|TRBV2
ASSAYEQY
>11|TRBV7-7
ASSLVPGGEQY
>14|TRBV7-2
ASSLDRGIARYEQY
>11|TRBV29-1
SVRGDITDTQY
>13|TRBV11-2
ASSFAGRVEDTQY
>13|TRBV28
ASSFFFRGNQPQH
>11|TRBV30
AWSRGSNSEAF
>13|TRBV30
AWRDWDRSSYEQY
>12|TRBV16
ASSPPDRLYEQY
>11|TRBV2
ASSDQDFYGYT
>12|TRBV6-5
ASSYEGSLEEQF
>9|TRBV15
ATSGGGGYT
>13|TRBV6-6
ASSYSIEGADTQY
>11|TRBV19
ASGDRVNEKLF
>13|TRBV2
ASSELAGDVHEQY
>12|TRBV7-9
ASSLRQGLRGYT
>13|TRBV7-3
ASSSDTSGANVLT
>11|TRBV4-3
ASSQDKESTQY
>11|TRBV19
ASSIFGSTEAF
>13|TRBV30
AWSVRIGRGNEQF
>11|TRBV5-6
ASSHRTGTGYT
>11|TRBV19
ASRDRLNQPQH